The next 11 T cell receptor beta chains were all read from a single sample in a study of T cells in localized non-small cell lung cancer. Assay used: immunoSEQ multiplex PCR; TCRdb lists only in-frame clones, some missing. The sample includes 35,000 to 45,000 clones, 90% to 95% of them seen just once. This specimen was peripheral blood, taken before any cancer treatment. All receptors come from a female donor at least 60 years old with stage I lung adenocarcinoma.

This chain links TRBV28 with TRBJ1-1; D might be TRBD1 (5 bases). CDR1 is MDHEN and CDR2 is SYDVKM in the germline V gene. This CDR3 is built from 14 residues. V was clipped by 1 base and J by 4 bases, with 10 bases between them. CDR3 protein: CASSLLGVGTEAFF. In DNA, the CDR3 is TGTGCCAGCAGTTTATTAGGGGTGGGCACTGAAGCTTTCTTT.

The rearrangement uses TRBV6-1 and TRBJ1-2, with 9 bases matching TRBD1. The CDR3 totals 12 residues. From germline, CDR1 is MNHNS and CDR2 SASEGT. CDR3 nucleotide sequence: TGTGCTACCTCGACAGGGGGTTATGGCTACACCTTC. Residues: CATSTGGYGYTF.

This rearrangement joins TRBV5-6 to TRBJ1-2, with D perhaps TRBD1 (5 bases). The length of the CDR3 is 14 residues. From germline, CDR1 is SGHDT and CDR2 YYEEEE. Trimming took off 4 bases at V and 8 bases at J, with 18 bases between the two ends. CDR3 protein: CASSPGGGRGGYTF. The CDR3 DNA is TGTGCCAGCAGCCCCGGTGGGGGTCGGGGCGGCTACACCTTC.

The chain is built from TRBV28 and TRBJ2-4; 10 bases align to TRBD1. Per germline, CDR1 MDHEN and CDR2 SYDVKM. V trimming: 5 bases; J trimming: 7 bases; junction bases outside the gene matches: 8. The CDR3 sequence is 15 residues long. The CDR3 loop is CASSVPGQGKNIQYF. The CDR3 nucleotides are TGTGCCAGCAGTGTACCGGGACAGGGGAAGAACATTCAGTACTTC.

V gene TRBV19 combines with J gene TRBJ2-1; 9 bases map to TRBD1. Germline CDR1 and CDR2: LNHDA and SQIVND (reference sequence). V trimming: 6 bases; J trimming: 2 bases; junction bases outside the gene matches: 14. This CDR3 has 18 amino acids. The CDR3 DNA is TGTGCCAGTAGCCCCCCTGGACAGGGGTTGGGGCCCTACAATGAGCAGTTCTTC. Translating gives CASSPPGQGLGPYNEQFF.

The chain links TRBV5-1 to TRBJ2-3; D unresolved. V was shortened by 0 bases and J by 0 bases, with 8 bases between the two germline ends. The CDR3 length is 15 residues. The germline V gene has CDR1 SGHRS and CDR2 YFSETQ. This CDR3 is CASSLDDGSTDTQYF. Written as DNA, the CDR3 is TGCGCCAGCAGCTTGGACGACGGGAGCACAGATACGCAGTATTTT.

The chain combines TRBV15 with TRBJ1-2, with D maybe TRBD1 (5 bases). Trimming shortened V by 4 bases and J by 6 bases, and 15 bases separated the two germline ends. The CDR3 is 14 amino acids. Germline V gene lookup returns CDR1 LNHNV and CDR2 YYDKDF (reference sequence). In DNA, the CDR3 is TGTGCCACCAGCATGCGGGACGCCAGGGATGGCTACACCTTC. Translation gives CATSMRDARDGYTF.

This chain's CDR3 is CASSARQGAGDTQYF. Here the CDR3 DNA reads TGTGCCAGCAGCGCCCGACAGGGAGCAGGAGATACGCAGTATTTT. The chain uses TRBV9 and TRBJ2-3, with 7 nucleotides matching TRBD1. CDR1 is SGDLS, CDR2 YYNGEE, per germline. J was trimmed by 5 bases and V by 3 bases; bases with no gene match: 9. This CDR3 spans 15 amino acids.

The V and J genes are TRBV27 and TRBJ1-1, with 9 nucleotides matching TRBD1. This CDR3 comprises 15 residues. After removal of 7 bases from V and 2 bases from J, the junction contained 8 bases not matched to a gene. Germline V CDR1 and CDR2: MNHEY, SMNVEV (reference sequence). In DNA, the CDR3 is TGTGCCAGCAAACTCCGGGACAGGGCTAACACTGAAGCTTTCTTT. It encodes CASKLRDRANTEAFF.

The rearrangement uses TRBV14 and TRBJ2-3; TRBD1 is a possible D gene (6 bases). Trimming removed 3 bases at V and 3 bases at J, with 16 bases between. The germline CDR1 and CDR2 sequences are SGHDN and FVKESK. The CDR3 is made up of 16 amino acids. The CDR3: CASSQNRVWETDTQYF. The CDR3 bases are TGTGCCAGCAGCCAGAACAGGGTTTGGGAGACAGATACGCAGTATTTT. The full variable domain, with the rest looked up from reference TRBV14 and TRBJ2-3, is EAGVTQFPSHSVIEKGQTVTLRCDPISGHDNLYWYRRVMGKEIKFLLHFVKESKQDESGMPNNRFLAERTGGTYSTLKVQPAELEDSGVYFCASSQNRVWETDTQYFGPGTRLTVL.

This chain uses TRBV6-1 with TRBJ2-5, with TRBD1 identical over 7 bases. This CDR3 is 17 amino acids long. V trimming: 0 bases; J trimming: 4 bases; junction bases outside the gene matches: 11. CDR1 is MNHNS and CDR2 is SASEGT in the germline V gene. DNA of the CDR3: TGTGCCAGCAGTGAAGCGCGGCGGCAGGGGGTAACAGAGACCCAGTACTTC. This encodes CASSEARRQGVTETQYF.